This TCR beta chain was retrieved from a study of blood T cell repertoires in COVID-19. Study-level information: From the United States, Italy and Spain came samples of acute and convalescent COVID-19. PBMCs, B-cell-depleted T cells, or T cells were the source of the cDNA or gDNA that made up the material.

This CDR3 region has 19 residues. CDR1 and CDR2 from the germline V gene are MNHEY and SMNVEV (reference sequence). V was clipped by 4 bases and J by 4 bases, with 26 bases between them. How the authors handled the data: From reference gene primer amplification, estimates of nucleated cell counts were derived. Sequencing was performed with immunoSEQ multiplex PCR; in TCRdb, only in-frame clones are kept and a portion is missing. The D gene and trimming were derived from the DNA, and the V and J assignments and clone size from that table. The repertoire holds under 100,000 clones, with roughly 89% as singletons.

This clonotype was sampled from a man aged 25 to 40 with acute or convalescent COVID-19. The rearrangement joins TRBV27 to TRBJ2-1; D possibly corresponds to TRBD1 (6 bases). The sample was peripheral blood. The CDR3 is CASSSPRRTTGTKYNEQFF. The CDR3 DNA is TGTGCCAGCAGTTCCCCAAGAAGGACGACAGGAACTAAATACAATGAGCAGTTCTTC.